The 13 T cell receptor beta chains in this list originate from one sample, sequenced in a study of blood T cell repertoires in COVID-19. Produced via immunoSEQ multiplex PCR; TCRdb's table is partial and in-frame only. The table lists under 200,000 clones, 70% to 90% of them singletons. The sequencing sample was made of peripheral blood. The receptors were sampled from a man aged 50 or older with active or convalescent COVID-19.

This rearrangement joins TRBV5-4 to TRBJ2-7, with 8 bases that match TRBD2. J lost 3 bases, V lost 5 bases, and 7 bases had no gene match. Germline lookup yields CDR1 SGHNT and CDR2 YYREEE (reference sequence). The CDR3 runs to 14 residues. CDR3 sequence reads: CASSRPGGDYEQYF. For the CDR3, the DNA is TGTGCCAGCAGTCGACCGGGGGGGGACTACGAGCAGTACTTC.

This rearrangement joins TRBV7-9 to TRBJ2-1; the D gene is possibly TRBD1 (7 bases). CDR3 length: 15 residues. Germline loops: CDR1 SEHNR, CDR2 FQNEAQ (reference sequence). Trimming took 0 bases from V and 6 from J, leaving 12 bases between them. The CDR3 spells CASSLAGQGGNEQFF. Here the CDR3 DNA reads TGTGCCAGCAGCTTAGCAGGTCAGGGGGGCAATGAGCAGTTCTTC.

This clone was recorded once. V gene TRBV29-1 combines with J gene TRBJ2-5; 8 bases are shared with TRBD1. This CDR3 contains 13 residues. The ends lost 7 bases at V and 1 base at J; junction bases unmatched: 5. CDR1 is SQVTM, CDR2 ANQGSEA, per germline. CDR3 nucleotides: TGCAGCGGTACAGGGGGAGGCCAAGAGACCCAGTACTTC. Its protein is CSGTGGGQETQYF.

This chain joins TRBV9 and TRBJ1-6; D gene uncertain. Germline V gene data show CDR1 as SGDLS and CDR2 as YYNGEE. V dropped 3 bases and J dropped 7 bases, with 20 bases sitting between them. The CDR3 extends over 17 amino acids. The CDR3 here is CASSDRPSGVGNSPLHF. In DNA, the CDR3 is TGTGCCAGCAGCGATCGCCCCTCGGGTGTCGGCAATTCACCCCTCCACTTT.

V usage is TRBV6-1 and J usage is TRBJ2-1; a possible D gene is TRBD2 (6 bases). Germline values: CDR1 MNHNS, CDR2 SASEGT. The CDR3 consists of 15 residues. V was trimmed by 2 bases and J by 3 bases, leaving 11 bases between them. The DNA of the CDR3 is TGTGCCAGCAGTGAACGGTGGGGGGTCTACAATGAGCAGTTCTTC. This gives the protein CASSERWGVYNEQFF.

This chain uses TRBV27 with TRBJ1-2, with a tentative D call TRBD1 (5 bases). This CDR3 region has 14 residues. CDR1 and CDR2 (germline): MNHEY, SMNVEV (reference sequence). Trimming left V 5 bases short and J 6 bases short, with 16 bases between. The CDR3 reads CASSRPQGSDGYTF. The CDR3 DNA sequence: TGTGCCAGCAGTCGCCCCCAGGGATCAGATGGCTACACCTTC.

The chain combines TRBV11-2 with TRBJ1-4; 9 bases are shared with TRBD1. Germline V CDR1 and CDR2: SGHAT, FQNNGV. This CDR3 spans 16 amino acids. Trimming took 1 base from V and 8 from J; bases not matched to a gene: 8. The CDR3 region is CASSLGYRGLGEKLFF. The CDR3 region has the DNA TGTGCCAGCAGCTTAGGGTACAGGGGGCTTGGCGAAAAACTGTTTTTT.

The chain is built from TRBV24-1 and TRBJ1-2; a possible D gene is TRBD1 (6 bases). This CDR3 has 12 amino acids. V was trimmed by 1 base and J by 8 bases, leaving 7 bases between them. Germline V gene data show CDR1 as KGHDR and CDR2 as SFDVKD. Written as DNA, the CDR3 is TGTGCCACCAGTGATTTAAGGGGGGGCTACACCTTC. Residues: CATSDLRGGYTF.

The chain employs TRBV5-4 and TRBJ1-2, with a tentative D call TRBD1 (5 bases). Germline assignment: CDR1 SGHNT and CDR2 YYREEE (reference sequence). Deletions cut 5 bases from V and 2 bases from J, with 13 bases between. The CDR3 totals 14 residues. The CDR3 nucleotides are TGTGCCAGCAGGCCCAAGGGGCAGAACTATGGCTACACCTTC. Residues: CASRPKGQNYGYTF.

The chain is built from TRBV11-2 and TRBJ2-1, with 8 bases fitting TRBD2. Germline V gene data show CDR1 as SGHAT and CDR2 as FQNNGV. The CDR3 is 16 amino acids. V was clipped by 5 bases and J by 0 bases; unmatched bases: 6. CDR3 DNA: TGTGCCAGCAGCGCCCTCGGGGGGGGCTCCTACAATGAGCAGTTCTTC. It encodes CASSALGGGSYNEQFF.

This sequence joins TRBV7-8 and TRBJ1-5; 10 nucleotides line up with TRBD1. The CDR3 is made up of 15 amino acids. The trim removed 5 bases at V and 5 bases at J, leaving 6 bases unmatched. Germline V gives CDR1 SGHVS, CDR2 FQNEAQ. CDR3 sequence reads: CASSRLTGGDQPQHF. Written as DNA, the CDR3 is TGTGCCAGCAGCCGACTGACAGGGGGCGATCAGCCCCAGCATTTT.

J is TRBJ1-1 and V is TRBV27; D uncertain. The CDR3 loop spans 14 amino acids. CDR1 and CDR2 from the germline V gene are MNHEY and SMNVEV (reference sequence). Trimming cost V 4 bases and J 6 bases, with 15 bases left between them. The DNA of the CDR3 is TGTGCCAGCAGTTCCCTCGGGGAGCCAGCTGAAGCTTTCTTT. It specifies CASSSLGEPAEAFF.

The rearrangement uses TRBV9 and TRBJ1-5; a weak D match, TRBD1 (5 bases). The V end lost 4 bases, the J end lost 3 bases, and 14 bases lay between the germline ends. This CDR3 comprises 15 residues. CDR1 SGDLS and CDR2 YYNGEE come from the germline V gene. CDR3 sequence: CASSPEQGYNQPQHF. The CDR3 DNA follows: TGTGCCAGCAGCCCCGAGCAGGGATACAATCAGCCCCAGCATTTT.